This entry is about one T cell receptor beta chain. The CDR3 runs 15 residues. Germline V gene data show CDR1 as SGHKS and CDR2 as YYEKEE (reference sequence). The V and J ends lost 4 bases and 3 bases, in that order; junction bases with no gene match: 6. These data originate in a study of control samples from healthy donors and cancer patients. Profiling relied on immunoSEQ multiplex PCR, and the TCRdb table lists in-frame clones only, not all of them. Of roughly 80,000 clones in the sample, 80% to 95% were seen once. The genes are TRBV5-5 and TRBJ1-1, with 10 bases matching TRBD1. The TCR originated in a woman aged 60-70 years in good health. Material: blood. CDR3 DNA: TGTGCCAGCAGCCCCAGGACAGGGGGTGACACTGAAGCTTTCTTT. Encoded protein: CASSPRTGGDTEAFF.